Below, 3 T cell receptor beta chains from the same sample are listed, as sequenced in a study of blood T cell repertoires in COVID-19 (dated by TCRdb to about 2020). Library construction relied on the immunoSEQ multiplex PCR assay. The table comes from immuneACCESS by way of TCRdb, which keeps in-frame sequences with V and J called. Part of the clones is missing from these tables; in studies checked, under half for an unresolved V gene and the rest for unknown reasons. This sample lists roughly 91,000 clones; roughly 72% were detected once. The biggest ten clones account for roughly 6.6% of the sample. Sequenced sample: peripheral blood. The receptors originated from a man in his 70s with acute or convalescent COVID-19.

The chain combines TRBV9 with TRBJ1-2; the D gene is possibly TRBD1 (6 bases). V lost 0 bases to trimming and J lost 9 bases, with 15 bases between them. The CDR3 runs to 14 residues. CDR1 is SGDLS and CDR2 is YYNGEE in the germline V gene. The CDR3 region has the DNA TGTGCCAGCAGCGTAGTGGGCAGGGGTGTTCGCTACACCTTC. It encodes CASSVVGRGVRYTF.

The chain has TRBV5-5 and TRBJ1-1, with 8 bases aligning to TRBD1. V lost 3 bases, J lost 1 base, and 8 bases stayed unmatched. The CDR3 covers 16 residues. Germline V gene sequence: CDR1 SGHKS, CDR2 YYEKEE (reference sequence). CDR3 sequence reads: CASSSRTGRKNTEAFF. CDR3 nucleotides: TGTGCCAGCAGCTCGAGGACAGGGCGAAAGAACACTGAAGCTTTCTTT.

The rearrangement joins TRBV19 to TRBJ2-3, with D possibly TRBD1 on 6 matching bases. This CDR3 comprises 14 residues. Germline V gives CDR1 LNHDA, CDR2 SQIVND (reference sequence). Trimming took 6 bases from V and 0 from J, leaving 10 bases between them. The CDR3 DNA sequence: TGTGCCAGTAGGAGGACAGTGAGCACAGATACGCAGTATTTT. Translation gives CASRRTVSTDTQYF.